The T cell receptor beta chain under discussion was sequenced for a study of control samples from healthy donors and cancer patients. The protocol was immunoSEQ multiplex PCR, while the TCRdb copy is restricted to in-frame clones and leaves out a portion. The sample has approximately 100,000 clones; approximately 90% are singletons. The CDR3 spans 15 residues. With V trimmed by 4 bases and J by 2 bases, 7 bases remained unmatched. Germline CDR1 reads KGHSH; CDR2 reads LQKENI. The sequenced material came from PBMCs. The rearrangement uses TRBV18 and TRBJ1-1; 7 nucleotides agree with TRBD1. This TCR derives from a man aged 55-75 years with lung cancer. CDR3 sequence: CASSLDYRGNTEAFF. CDR3 nucleotides: TGTGCCAGCTCACTCGATTACAGGGGAAACACTGAAGCTTTCTTT.